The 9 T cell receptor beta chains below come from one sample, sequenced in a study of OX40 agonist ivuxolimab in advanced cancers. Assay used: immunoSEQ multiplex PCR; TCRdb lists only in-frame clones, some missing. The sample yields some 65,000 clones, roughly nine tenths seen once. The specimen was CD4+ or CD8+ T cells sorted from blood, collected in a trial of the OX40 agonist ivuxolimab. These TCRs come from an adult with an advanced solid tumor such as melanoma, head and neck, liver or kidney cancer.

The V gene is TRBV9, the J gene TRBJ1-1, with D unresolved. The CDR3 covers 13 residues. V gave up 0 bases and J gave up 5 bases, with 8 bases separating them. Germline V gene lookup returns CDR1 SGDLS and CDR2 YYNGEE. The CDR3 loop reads CASSVDSGTEAFF. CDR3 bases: TGTGCCAGCAGCGTAGACTCGGGAACTGAAGCTTTCTTT.

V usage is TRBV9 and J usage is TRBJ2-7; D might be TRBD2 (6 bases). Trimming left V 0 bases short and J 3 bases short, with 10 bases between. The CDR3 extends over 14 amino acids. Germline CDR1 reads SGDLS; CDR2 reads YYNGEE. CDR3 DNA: TGTGCCAGCAGCGTAGCGGGAGCTAACTACGAGCAGTACTTC. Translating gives CASSVAGANYEQYF.

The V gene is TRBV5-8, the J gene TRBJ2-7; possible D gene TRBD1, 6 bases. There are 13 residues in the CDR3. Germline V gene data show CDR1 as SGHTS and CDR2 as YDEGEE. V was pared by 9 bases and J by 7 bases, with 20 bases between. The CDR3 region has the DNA TGTGCCAACAGGGACCGCCGAGCTCCGGAGCAGTACTTC. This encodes CANRDRRAPEQYF.

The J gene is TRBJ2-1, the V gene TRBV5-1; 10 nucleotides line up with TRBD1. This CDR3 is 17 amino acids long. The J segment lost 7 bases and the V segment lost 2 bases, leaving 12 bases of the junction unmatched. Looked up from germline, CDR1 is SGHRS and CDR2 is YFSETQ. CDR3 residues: CASSFGDRGSLWNEQFF. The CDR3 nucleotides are TGCGCCAGCAGCTTCGGGGACAGGGGATCGTTGTGGAATGAGCAGTTCTTC. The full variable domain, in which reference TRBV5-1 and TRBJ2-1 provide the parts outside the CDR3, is KAGVTQTPRYLIKTRGQQVTLSCSPISGHRSVSWYQQTPGQGLQFLFEYFSETQRNKGNFPGRFSGRQFSNSRSEMNVSTLELGDSALYLCASSFGDRGSLWNEQFFGPGTRLTVL.

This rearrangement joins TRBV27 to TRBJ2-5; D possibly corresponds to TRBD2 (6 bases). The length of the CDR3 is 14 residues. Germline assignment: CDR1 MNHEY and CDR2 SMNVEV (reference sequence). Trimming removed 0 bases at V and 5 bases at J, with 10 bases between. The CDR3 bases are TGTGCCAGCAGTTTATCATTAGGGAGGGAGACCCAGTACTTC. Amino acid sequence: CASSLSLGRETQYF.

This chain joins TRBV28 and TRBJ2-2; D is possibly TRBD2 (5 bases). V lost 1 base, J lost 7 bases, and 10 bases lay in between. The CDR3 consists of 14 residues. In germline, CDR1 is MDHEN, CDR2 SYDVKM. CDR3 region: CASSLYRGIGELFF. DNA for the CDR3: TGTGCCAGCAGTTTATATCGGGGAATCGGGGAGCTGTTTTTT.

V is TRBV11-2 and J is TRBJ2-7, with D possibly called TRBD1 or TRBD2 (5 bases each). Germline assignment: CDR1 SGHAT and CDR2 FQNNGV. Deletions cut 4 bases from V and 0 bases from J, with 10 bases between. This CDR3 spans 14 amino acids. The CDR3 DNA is TGTGCCAGCAGCTGGGACCCTAGCTCCTACGAGCAGTACTTC. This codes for CASSWDPSSYEQYF.

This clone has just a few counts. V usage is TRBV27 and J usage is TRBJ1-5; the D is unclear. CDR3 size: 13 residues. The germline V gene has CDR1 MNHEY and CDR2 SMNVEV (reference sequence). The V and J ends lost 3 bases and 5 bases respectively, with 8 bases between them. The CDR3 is CASSLGSYQPQHF. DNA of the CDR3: TGTGCCAGCAGTTTGGGGTCATATCAGCCCCAGCATTTT.

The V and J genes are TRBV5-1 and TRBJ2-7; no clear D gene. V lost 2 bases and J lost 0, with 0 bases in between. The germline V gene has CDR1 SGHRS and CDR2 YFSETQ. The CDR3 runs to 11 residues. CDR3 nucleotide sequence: TGCGCCAGCAGCTTCTCCTACGAGCAGTACTTC. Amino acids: CASSFSYEQYF.